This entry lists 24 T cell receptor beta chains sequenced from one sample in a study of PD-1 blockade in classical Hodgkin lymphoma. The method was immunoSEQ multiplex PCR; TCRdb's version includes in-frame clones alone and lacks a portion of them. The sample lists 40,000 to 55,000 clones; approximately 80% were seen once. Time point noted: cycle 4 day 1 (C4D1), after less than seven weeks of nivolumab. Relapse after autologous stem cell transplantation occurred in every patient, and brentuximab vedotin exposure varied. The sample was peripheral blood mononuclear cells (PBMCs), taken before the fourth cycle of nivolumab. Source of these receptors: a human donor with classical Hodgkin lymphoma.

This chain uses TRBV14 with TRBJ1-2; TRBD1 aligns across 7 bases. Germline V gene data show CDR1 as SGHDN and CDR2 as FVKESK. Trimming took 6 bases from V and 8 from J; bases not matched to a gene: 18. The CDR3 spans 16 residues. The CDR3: CASRPTGQTQSGGYTF. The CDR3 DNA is TGTGCCAGCAGACCTACGGGACAGACCCAATCGGGGGGCTACACCTTC.

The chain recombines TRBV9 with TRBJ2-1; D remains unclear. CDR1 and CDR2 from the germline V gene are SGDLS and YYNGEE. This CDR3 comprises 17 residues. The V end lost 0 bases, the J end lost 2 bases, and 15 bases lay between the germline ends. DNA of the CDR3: TGTGCCAGCAGCGTAGGTTCCGGCGGACGTACCTACAATGAGCAGTTCTTC. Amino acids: CASSVGSGGRTYNEQFF. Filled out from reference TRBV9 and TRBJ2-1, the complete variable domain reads DSGVTQTPKHLITATGQRVTLRCSPRSGDLSVYWYQQSLDQGLQFLIQYYNGEERAKGNILERFSAQQFPDLHSELNLSSLELGDSALYFCASSVGSGGRTYNEQFFGPGTRLTVL.

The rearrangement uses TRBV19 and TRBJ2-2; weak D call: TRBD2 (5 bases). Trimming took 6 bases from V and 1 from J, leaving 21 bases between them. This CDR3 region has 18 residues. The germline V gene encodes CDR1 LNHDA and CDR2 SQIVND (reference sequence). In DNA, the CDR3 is TGTGCCAGTAGGTATCAGAGAGGGATCCCTTTGAACACCGGGGAGCTGTTTTTT. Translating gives CASRYQRGIPLNTGELFF. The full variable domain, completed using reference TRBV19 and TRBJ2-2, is DGGITQSPKYLFRKEGQNVTLSCEQNLNHDAMYWYRQDPGQGLRLIYYSQIVNDFQKGDIAEGYSVSREKKESFPLTVTSAQKNPTAFYLCASRYQRGIPLNTGELFFGEGSRLTVL.

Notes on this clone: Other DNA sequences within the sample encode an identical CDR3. The DNA for the CDR3 is TGTGCCAGCAGTTTTCAGGGGGGCACTGAAGCTTTCTTT. It is translated as CASSFQGGTEAFF. The J gene is TRBJ1-1, the V gene TRBV27; TRBD1 agrees at 7 bases. The CDR3 loop spans 13 amino acids. Looked up from germline, CDR1 is MNHEY and CDR2 is SMNVEV (reference sequence). With V trimmed by 3 bases and J by 4 bases, 2 bases remained unmatched.

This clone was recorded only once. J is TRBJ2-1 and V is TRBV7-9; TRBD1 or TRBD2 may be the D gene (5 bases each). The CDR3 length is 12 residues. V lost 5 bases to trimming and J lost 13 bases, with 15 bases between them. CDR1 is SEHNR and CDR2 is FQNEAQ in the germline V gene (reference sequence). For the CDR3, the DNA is TGTGCCAGCAGCGCCGGGGCCGATTCCCAGTTCTTC. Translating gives CASSAGADSQFF. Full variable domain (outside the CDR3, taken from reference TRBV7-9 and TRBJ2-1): DTGVSQNPRHKITKRGQNVTFRCDPISEHNRLYWYRQTLGQGPEFLTYFQNEAQLEKSRLLSDRFSAERPKGSFSTLEIQRTEQGDSAMYLCASSAGADSQFFGPGTRLTVL.

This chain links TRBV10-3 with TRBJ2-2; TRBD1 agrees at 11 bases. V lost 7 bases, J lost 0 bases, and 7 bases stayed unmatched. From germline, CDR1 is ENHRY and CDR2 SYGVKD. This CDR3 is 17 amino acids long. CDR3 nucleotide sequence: TGTGCCATCAAATTGGGGACAGGGGGACCGAACACCGGGGAGCTGTTTTTT. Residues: CAIKLGTGGPNTGELFF.

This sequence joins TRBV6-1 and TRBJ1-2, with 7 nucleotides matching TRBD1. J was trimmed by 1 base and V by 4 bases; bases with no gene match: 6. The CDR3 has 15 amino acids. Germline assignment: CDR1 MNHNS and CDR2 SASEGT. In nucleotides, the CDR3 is TGTGCCAGCAGTGTATCGACAGGGTTTAACTATGGCTACACCTTC. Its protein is CASSVSTGFNYGYTF.

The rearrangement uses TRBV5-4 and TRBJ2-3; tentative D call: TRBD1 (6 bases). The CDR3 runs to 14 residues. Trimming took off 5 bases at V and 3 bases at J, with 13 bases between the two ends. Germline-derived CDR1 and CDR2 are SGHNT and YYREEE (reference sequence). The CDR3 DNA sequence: TGTGCCAGCAGAGGGACACTACAGACAGATACGCAGTATTTT. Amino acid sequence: CASRGTLQTDTQYF.

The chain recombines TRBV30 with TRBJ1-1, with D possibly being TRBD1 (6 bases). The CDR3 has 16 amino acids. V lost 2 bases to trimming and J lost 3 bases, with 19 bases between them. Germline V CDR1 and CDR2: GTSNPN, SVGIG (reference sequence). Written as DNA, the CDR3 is TGTGCCTGGAGTTGGGTGGGGGCACGAATAGACACTGAAGCTTTCTTT. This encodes CAWSWVGARIDTEAFF.

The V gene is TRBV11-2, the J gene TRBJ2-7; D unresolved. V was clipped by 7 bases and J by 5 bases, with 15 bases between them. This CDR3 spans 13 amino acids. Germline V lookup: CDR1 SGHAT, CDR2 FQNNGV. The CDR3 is CASTKMGFHEQYF. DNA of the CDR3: TGTGCCAGCACCAAAATGGGCTTCCACGAGCAGTACTTC.

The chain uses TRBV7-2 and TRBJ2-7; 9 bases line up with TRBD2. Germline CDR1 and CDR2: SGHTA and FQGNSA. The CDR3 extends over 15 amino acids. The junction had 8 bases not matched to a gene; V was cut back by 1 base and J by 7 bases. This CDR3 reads CASSLEAGGGREQYF. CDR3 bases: TGTGCCAGCAGCTTAGAGGCGGGGGGGGGCCGTGAGCAGTACTTC.

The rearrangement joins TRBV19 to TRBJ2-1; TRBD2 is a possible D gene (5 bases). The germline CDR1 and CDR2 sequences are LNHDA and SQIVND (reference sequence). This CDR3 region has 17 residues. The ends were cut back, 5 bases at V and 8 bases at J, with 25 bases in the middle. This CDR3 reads CASSPRTGRAEEHEQFF. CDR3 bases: TGTGCCAGTAGTCCTCGGACTGGGCGGGCGGAGGAACATGAGCAGTTCTTC.

The CDR3 sequence is CATTLLAYYNEQFF. In DNA, the CDR3 is TGTGCCACCACACTACTAGCGTACTACAATGAGCAGTTCTTC. V usage is TRBV2 and J usage is TRBJ2-1; TRBD2 matches at 7 bases. Germline loops: CDR1 SNHLY, CDR2 FYNNEI. The V segment lost 10 bases and the J segment 3 bases; nucleotides outside the gene matches: 9. There are 14 residues in the CDR3.

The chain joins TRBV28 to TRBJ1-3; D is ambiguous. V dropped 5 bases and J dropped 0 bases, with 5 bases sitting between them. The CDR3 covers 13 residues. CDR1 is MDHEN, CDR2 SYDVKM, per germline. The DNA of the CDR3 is TGTGCCAGCAGTCGGAACTCTGGAAACACCATATATTTT. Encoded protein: CASSRNSGNTIYF. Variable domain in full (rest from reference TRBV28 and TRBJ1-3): DVKVTQSSRYLVKRTGEKVFLECVQDMDHENMFWYRQDPGLGLRLIYFSYDVKMKEKGDIPEGYSVSREKKERFSLILESASTNQTSMYLCASSRNSGNTIYFGEGSWLTVV.

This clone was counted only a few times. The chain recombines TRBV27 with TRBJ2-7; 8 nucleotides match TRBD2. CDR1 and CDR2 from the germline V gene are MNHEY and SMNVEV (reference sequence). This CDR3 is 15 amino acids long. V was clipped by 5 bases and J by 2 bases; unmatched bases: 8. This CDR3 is CASSESGSEAYEQYF. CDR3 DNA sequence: TGTGCCAGCAGTGAAAGCGGGAGTGAGGCCTACGAGCAGTACTTC.

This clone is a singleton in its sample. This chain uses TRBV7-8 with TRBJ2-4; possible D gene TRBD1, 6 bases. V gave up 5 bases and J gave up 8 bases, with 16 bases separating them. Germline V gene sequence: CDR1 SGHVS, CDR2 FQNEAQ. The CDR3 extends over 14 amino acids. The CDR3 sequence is CASSRGQFGDIQYF. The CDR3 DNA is TGTGCCAGCAGCCGAGGACAGTTTGGGGACATTCAGTACTTC. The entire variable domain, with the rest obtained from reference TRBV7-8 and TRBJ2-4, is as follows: GAGVSQSPRYKVAKRGQDVALRCDPISGHVSLFWYQQALGQGPEFLTYFQNEAQLDKSGLPSDRFFAERPEGSVSTLKIQRTQQEDSAVYLCASSRGQFGDIQYFGAGTRLSVL.

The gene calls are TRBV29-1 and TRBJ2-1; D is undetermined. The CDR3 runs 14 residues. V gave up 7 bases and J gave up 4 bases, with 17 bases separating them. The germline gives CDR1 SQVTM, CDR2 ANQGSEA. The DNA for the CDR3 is TGCAGCGCGTTTAGATTGTCGGCGTACAATGAGCAGTTCTTC. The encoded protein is CSAFRLSAYNEQFF.

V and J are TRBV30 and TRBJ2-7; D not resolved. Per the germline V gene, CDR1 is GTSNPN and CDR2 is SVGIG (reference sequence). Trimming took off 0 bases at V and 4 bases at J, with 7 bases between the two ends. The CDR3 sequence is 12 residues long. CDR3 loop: CAWSVRTYEQYF. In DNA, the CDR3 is TGTGCCTGGAGTGTACGCACATACGAGCAGTACTTC. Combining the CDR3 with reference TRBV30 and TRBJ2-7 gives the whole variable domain SQTIHQWPATLVQPVGSPLSLECTVEGTSNPNLYWYRQAAGRGLQLLFYSVGIGQISSEVPQNLSASRPQDRQFILSSKKLLLSDSGFYLCAWSVRTYEQYFGPGTRLTVT.

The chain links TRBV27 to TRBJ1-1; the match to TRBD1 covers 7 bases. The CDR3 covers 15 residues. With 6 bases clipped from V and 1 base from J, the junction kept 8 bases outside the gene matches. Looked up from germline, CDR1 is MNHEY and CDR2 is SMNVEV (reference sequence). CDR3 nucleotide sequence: TGTGCCAGCAGGTCAAACAGGGGTTGGAACACTGAAGCTTTCTTT. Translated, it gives CASRSNRGWNTEAFF.

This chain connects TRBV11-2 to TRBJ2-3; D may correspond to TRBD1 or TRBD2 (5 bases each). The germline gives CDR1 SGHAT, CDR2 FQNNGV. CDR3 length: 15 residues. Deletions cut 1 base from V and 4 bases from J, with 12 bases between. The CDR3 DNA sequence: TGTGCCAGCAGCTTAGTCCTTCGGGGCTCAGATACGCAGTATTTT. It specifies CASSLVLRGSDTQYF. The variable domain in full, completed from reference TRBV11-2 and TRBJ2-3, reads EAGVAQSPRYKIIEKRQSVAFWCNPISGHATLYWYQQILGQGPKLLIQFQNNGVVDDSQLPKDRFSAERLKGVDSTLKIQPAKLEDSAVYLCASSLVLRGSDTQYFGPGTRLTVL.

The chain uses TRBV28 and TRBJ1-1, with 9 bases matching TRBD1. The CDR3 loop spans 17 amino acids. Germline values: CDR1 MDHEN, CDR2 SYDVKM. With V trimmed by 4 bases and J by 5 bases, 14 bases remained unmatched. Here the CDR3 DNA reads TGTGCCAGCAGTTCCGTCCCGGGACAGGGTTCGGGGACTGAAGCTTTCTTT. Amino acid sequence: CASSSVPGQGSGTEAFF. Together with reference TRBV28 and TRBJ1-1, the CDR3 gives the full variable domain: DVKVTQSSRYLVKRTGEKVFLECVQDMDHENMFWYRQDPGLGLRLIYFSYDVKMKEKGDIPEGYSVSREKKERFSLILESASTNQTSMYLCASSSVPGQGSGTEAFFGQGTRLTVV.

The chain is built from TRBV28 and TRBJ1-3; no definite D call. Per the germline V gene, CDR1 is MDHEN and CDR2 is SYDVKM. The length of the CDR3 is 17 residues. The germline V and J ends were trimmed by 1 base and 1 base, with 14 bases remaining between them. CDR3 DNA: TGTGCCAGCAGTTTATTAAAGGGAGGAGGGTCTGGAAACACCATATATTTT. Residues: CASSLLKGGGSGNTIYF.

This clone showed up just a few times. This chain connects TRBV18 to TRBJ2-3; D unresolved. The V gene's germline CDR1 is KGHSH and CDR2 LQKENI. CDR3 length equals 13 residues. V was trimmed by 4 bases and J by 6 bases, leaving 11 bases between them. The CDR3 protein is CASSLSFKDTQYF. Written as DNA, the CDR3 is TGTGCCAGCTCACTATCCTTTAAGGATACGCAGTATTTT.

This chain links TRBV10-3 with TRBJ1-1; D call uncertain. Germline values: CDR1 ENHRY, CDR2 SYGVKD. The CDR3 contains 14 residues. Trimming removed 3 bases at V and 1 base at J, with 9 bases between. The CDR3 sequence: CAISDQTANTEAFF. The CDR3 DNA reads TGTGCCATCAGTGATCAGACGGCGAACACTGAAGCTTTCTTT.